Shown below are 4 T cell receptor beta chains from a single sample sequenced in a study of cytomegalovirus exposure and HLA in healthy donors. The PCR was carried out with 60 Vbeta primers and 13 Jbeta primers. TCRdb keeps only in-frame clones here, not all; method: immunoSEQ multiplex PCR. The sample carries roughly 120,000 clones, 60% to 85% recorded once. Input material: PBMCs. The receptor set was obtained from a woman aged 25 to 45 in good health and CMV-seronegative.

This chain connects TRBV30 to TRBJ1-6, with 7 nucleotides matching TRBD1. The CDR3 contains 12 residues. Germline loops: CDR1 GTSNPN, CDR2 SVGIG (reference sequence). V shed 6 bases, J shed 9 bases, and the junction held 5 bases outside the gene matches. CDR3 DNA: TGTGCCTGCCAGGGGGTAGCTTCACCCCTCCACTTT. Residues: CACQGVASPLHF.

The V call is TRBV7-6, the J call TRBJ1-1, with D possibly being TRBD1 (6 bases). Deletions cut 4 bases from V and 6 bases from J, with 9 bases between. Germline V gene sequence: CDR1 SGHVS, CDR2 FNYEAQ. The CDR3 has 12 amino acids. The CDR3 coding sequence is TGTGCCAGCAGCTGGGGGGGCCCTGAAGCTTTCTTT. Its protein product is CASSWGGPEAFF.

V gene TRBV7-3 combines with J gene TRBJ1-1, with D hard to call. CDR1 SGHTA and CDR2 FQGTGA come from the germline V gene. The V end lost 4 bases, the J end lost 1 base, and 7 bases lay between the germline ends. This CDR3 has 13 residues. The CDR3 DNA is TGTGCCAGCAGCTCACAGCAGAACACTGAAGCTTTCTTT. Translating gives CASSSQQNTEAFF. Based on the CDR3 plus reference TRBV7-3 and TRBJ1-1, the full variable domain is GAGVSQTPSNKVTEKGKYVELRCDPISGHTALYWYRQSLGQGPEFLIYFQGTGAADDSGLPNDRFFAVRPEGSVSTLKIQRTERGDSAVYLCASSSQQNTEAFFGQGTRLTVV.

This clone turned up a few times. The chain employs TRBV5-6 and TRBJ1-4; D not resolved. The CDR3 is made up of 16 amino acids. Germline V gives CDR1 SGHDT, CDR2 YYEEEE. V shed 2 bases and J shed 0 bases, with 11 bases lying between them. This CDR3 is CASSLAQFATNEKLFF. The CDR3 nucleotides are TGTGCCAGCAGCTTAGCACAGTTTGCAACTAATGAAAAACTGTTTTTT.